Listed below are T cell receptor beta chains from one sample, sequenced in a study of breast tumors, draining lymph nodes, adjacent tissues. In TCRdb, the multiplex PCR reads were re-called with MiXCR into one record per CDR3 protein. Among approximately 170,000 distinct CDR3 sequences, 25% to 40% were seen once, and the ten largest hold around 4%. The sample was axillary lymph node tissue. Source of these receptors: a female donor with breast cancer. Some clones in this sample may be carry-over from other donors' samples. CDR3s include the opening cysteine and the closing phenylalanine or tryptophan. Fields, in order: clone size, J gene, V gene, D gene, CDR3 DNA, CDR3 protein. A D gene is named only where the DNA matches it firmly. A clone size is listed for some rows: how often the clone was seen (once, few, many), or a class if it is expanded.

>NA|TRBJ2-3|TRBV27|TRBD2
TGTGCCAGCAGTTTACTTTACGGCGGGAGGGGCACAGATACGCAGTATTTT
CASSLLYGGRGTDTQYF
>many|TRBJ2-6|TRBV14|NA
TGTGCCAGCAGCCAAGAGGGTAGTGGTGGTTCAATCAGGACACACTCTGGGGCCAACGTCCTGACTTTC
CASSQEGSGGSIRTHSGANVLTF
>NA|TRBJ2-5|TRBV6-6|NA
TGTGCCAGCAGTTACTACAGCGAGGGGAAAGAGACCCAGTACTTC
CASSYYSEGKETQYF
>NA|TRBJ1-6|TRBV24-1|NA
TGTGCCACCAGTGATCAGCGGGGGAGGGCTAATTCACCCCTCCACTTT
CATSDQRGRANSPLHF
>NA|TRBJ1-3|TRBV19|NA
TGTGCCAGTAGTGTCCTGGACGGGAGCTCCTCTGGAAACACTATATATTTT
CASSVLDGSSSGNTIYF
>many|TRBJ1-6|TRBV6-5|TRBD1
TGTGCCAGCAGCACTTGGACAGGGCATTCACCCCTCCACTTT
CASSTWTGHSPLHF
>many|TRBJ1-4|TRBV7-9|NA
TGTGCCTGGGGGGACGGAGCAACTAATGAAAAACTGTTTTTT
CAWGDGATNEKLFF
>many|TRBJ2-3|TRBV27|NA
TGTGCCACCAAGATGGGGGGTACCGATACGCAGTATTTT
CATKMGGTDTQYF
>many|TRBJ2-7|TRBV19|NA
TGTGCCAGTAGTATAGCGGGAACGGACGAGCAGTACTTC
CASSIAGTDEQYF
>NA|TRBJ1-2|TRBV20-1|TRBD1
TGCAGTGCTAGAGGCCCAGGGGGGGGGACCTATGGCTACACCTTC
CSARGPGGGTYGYTF
>many|TRBJ2-1|TRBV2|NA
TGTGCCAGCAGTGCCCGGGCCAACAATGAGCAGTTCTTC
CASSARANNEQFF
>NA|TRBJ1-4|TRBV12-3/TRBV12-4|TRBD1
TGTGCCAGCAGTCCCTGGACAGGGGGAAAACTGTTTTTT
CASSPWTGGKLFF
>many|TRBJ2-7|TRBV5-8|NA
TGTGCCAGCAGCTTGGAGCACTACGAGCAGTACTTC
CASSLEHYEQYF
>many|TRBJ1-5|TRBV30|TRBD1
TGTGCCTGGAGTGTCGGGACAGGGAATCAGCCCCAGCATTTT
CAWSVGTGNQPQHF
>many|TRBJ2-2|TRBV13|NA
TGTGCCAGCAGCTTAGGCGGGTACCTGAACACCGGGGAGCTGTTTTTT
CASSLGGYLNTGELFF
>NA|TRBJ2-7|TRBV30|NA
TGTGCCTGGAGCCTCGGACAGTACTTC
CAWSLGQYF
>NA|TRBJ2-6|TRBV9|NA
TGTGCCAGCAGCGTAGCATCGACAGCTGGGGCTAACGTCCTGACTTTC
CASSVASTAGANVLTF
>many|TRBJ2-1|TRBV29-1|NA
TGCAGCGTTGATCTCACAGGGAGAATCAACAATGAGCAGTTCTTC
CSVDLTGRINNEQFF
>many|TRBJ1-2|TRBV9|NA
TGTGCCAGCAGCGAAACGACGAACTTCAATAGGGCGGTAGGGTCGTATGGCTACACCTTC
CASSETTNFNRAVGSYGYTF
>many|TRBJ2-7|TRBV12-5|NA
TGTGCTAGTGGCGGGGGACTTAGTCCCTACGAGCAGTACTTC
CASGGGLSPYEQYF
>many|TRBJ1-2|TRBV7-9|NA
TGTGCCAGCAGCTTAGTGGGGCAGAACTACTATGGCTACACCTTC
CASSLVGQNYYGYTF
>NA|TRBJ2-3|TRBV7-8|TRBD2
TGTGCCAGCAGGATCCTAGCGGGTATCACAGATACGCAGTATTTT
CASRILAGITDTQYF
>NA|TRBJ2-5|TRBV12-3/TRBV12-4|TRBD1
TGTGCCAGCAGTTTCGCGGCAGGGGGTGGAGAGACCCAGTACTTC
CASSFAAGGGETQYF
>few|TRBJ1-1|TRBV20-1|TRBD1
TGCAGTGCCCAAGGACAGGGGATCACTGAAGCTTTCTTT
CSAQGQGITEAFF
>once|TRBJ2-1|TRBV7-9|TRBD2
TGTGCCAACAGCTTAAGCACGGCGGGAGTATCCTACAATGAGCAATTCTTC
CANSLSTAGVSYNEQFF
>NA|TRBJ2-1|TRBV14|TRBD2
TGTGCCAGCAGCCAACTAGCGGGGTACAATGAGCAGTCCTTC
CASSQLAGYNEQSF
>many|TRBJ2-7|TRBV7-6|TRBD2
TGTGCCAGCAGCTTAGTGGTCCCAGCCCCGGGAGGCTCCTACGAGCAGTACTTC
CASSLVVPAPGGSYEQYF
>many|TRBJ2-7|TRBV9|NA
TGTGCCAGCAGCATCGACACTTACTCCTACGAGCAGTACTTC
CASSIDTYSYEQYF
>NA|TRBJ1-6|TRBV4-2|NA
TGTGCCAGCAGCCAAGAGGGCAGCCAGGCACCCCTCCACTTT
CASSQEGSQAPLHF
>many|TRBJ2-3|TRBV3-1|NA
TGTGCCAGCAGCCCCTCGACAGGCACAGATACGCAGTATTTT
CASSPSTGTDTQYF
>few|TRBJ2-2|TRBV6-1|NA
TGTGCCGCGGCCCCGGGAGCGAACACCGGGGAGCTGTTTTTT
CAAAPGANTGELFF
>many|TRBJ2-7|TRBV4-1|NA
TGCGCCAGCAGCCTGAGAGGGGAGAGTCCTCACGAGCAGTACTTC
CASSLRGESPHEQYF
>many|TRBJ1-5|TRBV30|NA
TGTGCCTGGAGCGTAGGGGCAACAGGCAATCAGCCCCAGCATTTT
CAWSVGATGNQPQHF
>once|TRBJ2-3|TRBV5-8|NA
TGTGCCAGCAGCACCTCCGGGTCGGTTCAAGGTACGCAGTATTTT
CASSTSGSVQGTQYF
>NA|TRBJ1-2|TRBV18|TRBD1
TGTGCCAGCTCAGTGGGACAGGCTAACTATGGCTACACCTTC
CASSVGQANYGYTF
>NA|TRBJ1-1|TRBV7-2|TRBD1
TGTGCCAGCAGCATAGACGGGACAGGGGGCACTGAAGCTTTCTTT
CASSIDGTGGTEAFF
>many|TRBJ2-7|TRBV6-2/TRBV6-3|TRBD2
TGTGCCAGCAGCTTATTCGGGACTAGCGGTAGCTCCTACGAGCAGTACTTC
CASSLFGTSGSSYEQYF
>NA|TRBJ2-2|TRBV6-5|NA
TGTGCCAGCAGTCACGCAGGGGGGAGCACCGGGGAGCTGTTTTTT
CASSHAGGSTGELFF
>NA|TRBJ2-5|TRBV2|NA
TGTGCCAGCAGTGCAGGAGAGAATCAGTACTTC
CASSAGENQYF
>many|TRBJ1-4|TRBV20-1|NA
TGCAGTGCTAGACCGAGGTCGGTCCCTAATGAAAAACTGTTTTTT
CSARPRSVPNEKLFF
>many|TRBJ2-5|TRBV4-2|TRBD2
TGTGCCAGCAGCCAAGAAGGGAGGCCGGGAGGGGGAGAGACCCAGTACTTC
CASSQEGRPGGGETQYF
>many|TRBJ1-2|TRBV3-1|NA
TGTGCCAGCAGCCACGGACGAGGATATGGCTACACCTTC
CASSHGRGYGYTF
>many|TRBJ1-2|TRBV7-9|TRBD1
TGTGCCAGCAGTTGGGACAGGGCTAACTATGGCTACACCTTC
CASSWDRANYGYTF
>many|TRBJ1-5|TRBV19|NA
TGTGCCAGTAGCAGGGGACGGGGTCAGCCCCAGCATTTT
CASSRGRGQPQHF
>NA|TRBJ2-6|TRBV5-1|NA
TGCGCCAGCAGCTTGGATATTGGGGCCAACGTCCTGACTTTC
CASSLDIGANVLTF
>many|TRBJ2-2|TRBV7-9|NA
TGTGCCAGCAGCTTAACTCTTTCCGGGGAGCTGTTTTTT
CASSLTLSGELFF